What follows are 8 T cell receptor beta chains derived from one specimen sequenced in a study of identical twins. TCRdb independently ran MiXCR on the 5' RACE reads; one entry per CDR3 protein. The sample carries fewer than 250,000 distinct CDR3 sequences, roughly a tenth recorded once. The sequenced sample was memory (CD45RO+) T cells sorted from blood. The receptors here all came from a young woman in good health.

The CDR3 DNA reads as TGTGCCAGCAGCTTTCAGGGGCCCCTTTCCTACGAGCAGTACTTC. Amino acids: CASSFQGPLSYEQYF. The chain has TRBV5-6 and TRBJ2-7; TRBD1 is a possible D gene (6 bases). Germline values: CDR1 SGHDT, CDR2 YYEEEE. The V gene lost 2 bases and the J gene lost 1 base, with 13 bases spanning the gap. The CDR3 has 15 amino acids.

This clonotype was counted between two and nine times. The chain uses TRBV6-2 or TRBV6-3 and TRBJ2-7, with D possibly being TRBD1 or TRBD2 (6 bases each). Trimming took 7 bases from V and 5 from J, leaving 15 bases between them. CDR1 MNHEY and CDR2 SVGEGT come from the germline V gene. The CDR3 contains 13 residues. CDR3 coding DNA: TGTGCCAGCAAGTCCCGGGGGCTAGACGAGCAGTACTTC. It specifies CASKSRGLDEQYF.

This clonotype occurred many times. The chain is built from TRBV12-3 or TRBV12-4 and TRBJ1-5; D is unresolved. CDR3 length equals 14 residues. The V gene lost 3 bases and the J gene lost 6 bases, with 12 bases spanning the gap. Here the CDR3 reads CASSLERVGQPQHF. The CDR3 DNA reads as TGTGCCAGCAGTTTGGAGAGGGTGGGTCAGCCCCAGCATTTT.

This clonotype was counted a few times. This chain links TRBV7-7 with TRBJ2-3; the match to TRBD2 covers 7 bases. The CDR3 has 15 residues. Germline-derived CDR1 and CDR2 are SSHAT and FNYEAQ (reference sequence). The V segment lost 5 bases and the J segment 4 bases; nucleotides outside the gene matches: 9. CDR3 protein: CASSQAPTSADTQYF. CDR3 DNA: TGTGCCAGCAGCCAAGCCCCCACTAGCGCAGATACGCAGTATTTT.

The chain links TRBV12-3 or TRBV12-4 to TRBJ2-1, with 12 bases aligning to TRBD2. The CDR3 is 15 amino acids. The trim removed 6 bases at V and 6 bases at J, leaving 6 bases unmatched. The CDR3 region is CASSSGLAGLNEQFF. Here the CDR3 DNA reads TGTGCCAGCAGCTCTGGACTAGCGGGACTCAATGAGCAGTTCTTC.

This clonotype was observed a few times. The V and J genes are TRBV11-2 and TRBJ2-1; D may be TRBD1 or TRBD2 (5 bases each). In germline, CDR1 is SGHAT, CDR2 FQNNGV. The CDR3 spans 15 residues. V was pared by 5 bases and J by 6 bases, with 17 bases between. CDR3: CASSPIGVGGNEQFF. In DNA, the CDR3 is TGTGCCAGCAGCCCAATCGGAGTTGGGGGCAATGAGCAGTTCTTC.

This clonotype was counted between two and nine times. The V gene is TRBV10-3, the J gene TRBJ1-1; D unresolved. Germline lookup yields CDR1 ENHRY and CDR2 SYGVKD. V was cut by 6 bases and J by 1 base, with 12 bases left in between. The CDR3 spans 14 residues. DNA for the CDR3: TGTGCCATCAGGGGTGGGCAGGAGAACACTGAAGCTTTCTTT. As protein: CAIRGGQENTEAFF.

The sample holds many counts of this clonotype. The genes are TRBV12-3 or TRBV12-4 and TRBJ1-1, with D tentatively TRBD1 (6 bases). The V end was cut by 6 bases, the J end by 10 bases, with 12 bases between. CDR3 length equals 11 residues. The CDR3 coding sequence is TGTGCCAGCAGCTCCTCGGGGGCAGCTTTCTTT. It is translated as CASSSSGAAFF.